This entry describes one T cell receptor (beta chain). This sample stems from a study of control samples from healthy donors and cancer patients. V shed 6 bases and J shed 3 bases, with 9 bases lying between them. Germline CDR1 reads SEHNR; CDR2 reads FQNEAQ (reference sequence). The CDR3 sequence is 13 residues long. The repertoire was sequenced with immunoSEQ multiplex PCR; TCRdb's copy has only in-frame clones and lacks some. Of approximately 150,000 clones listed, about 91% are singletons. Sequencing input: blood. The origin of this receptor is a woman between 40 and 50 years old in good health. The rearrangement uses TRBV7-9 and TRBJ2-4; the D gene could be TRBD1 or TRBD2 (5 bases each). The DNA for the CDR3 is TGTGCCAGCAGTGGGGGTGGCAAAAACATTCAGTACTTC. It yields the protein CASSGGGKNIQYF.